The 2 T cell receptor beta chains listed next were all sequenced from one sample in a study of T cells in tumors after PD-1 blockade. TCRdb keeps only in-frame clones here, not all; method: immunoSEQ multiplex PCR. Among 60,000 to 75,000 clones listed, about 74% were seen once. The material sequenced was PBMCs, taken after anti-PD-1 treatment. Receptor source: a human donor with basal cell carcinoma.

This clone was detected only a few times. This sequence joins TRBV5-1 and TRBJ2-5; D unclear. Per the germline V gene, CDR1 is SGHRS and CDR2 is YFSETQ. The CDR3 is made up of 15 amino acids. Trimming left V 0 bases short and J 2 bases short, with 11 bases between. The CDR3 loop is CASSLGAGTQETQYF. In nucleotides, the CDR3 is TGCGCCAGCAGCTTGGGGGCAGGAACACAAGAGACCCAGTACTTC. Using reference TRBV5-1 and TRBJ2-5 for the parts outside the CDR3, the full variable domain is KAGVTQTPRYLIKTRGQQVTLSCSPISGHRSVSWYQQTPGQGLQFLFEYFSETQRNKGNFPGRFSGRQFSNSRSEMNVSTLELGDSALYLCASSLGAGTQETQYFGPGTRLLVL.

Concerning this clone: The same CDR3 arises from other DNA sequences in this sample as well. V and J are TRBV6-1 and TRBJ2-5; 8 bases align to TRBD2. The CDR3 consists of 18 residues. CDR1 is MNHNS, CDR2 SASEGT, per germline. V shed 4 bases and J 2 bases; nucleotides not matched to a gene: 15. The CDR3 here is CASSARKTGGAGQETQYF. CDR3 in DNA: TGTGCCAGCAGTGCTAGAAAAACGGGGGGGGCGGGTCAAGAGACCCAGTACTTC.